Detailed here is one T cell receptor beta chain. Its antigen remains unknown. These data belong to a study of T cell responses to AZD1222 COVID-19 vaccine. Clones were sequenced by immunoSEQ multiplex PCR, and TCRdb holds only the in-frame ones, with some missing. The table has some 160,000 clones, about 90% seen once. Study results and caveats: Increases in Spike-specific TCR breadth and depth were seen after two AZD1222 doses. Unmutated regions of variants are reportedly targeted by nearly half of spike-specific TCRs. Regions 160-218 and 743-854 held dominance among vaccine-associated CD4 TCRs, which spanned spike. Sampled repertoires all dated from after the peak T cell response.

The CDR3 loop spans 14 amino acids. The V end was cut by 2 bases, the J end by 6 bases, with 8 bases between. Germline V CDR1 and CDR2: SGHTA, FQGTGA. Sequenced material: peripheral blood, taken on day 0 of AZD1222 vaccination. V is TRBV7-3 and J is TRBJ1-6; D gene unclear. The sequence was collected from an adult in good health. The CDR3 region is CASSLGTGNSPLHF. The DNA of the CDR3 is TGTGCCAGCAGCTTAGGCACGGGTAATTCACCCCTCCACTTT.